A single sample gave rise to the 6 T cell receptor beta chains below, sequenced in a study of cytomegalovirus exposure and HLA in healthy donors. PCR was performed using 60 Vbeta and 13 Jbeta primers. Clones were sequenced by immunoSEQ multiplex PCR, and TCRdb holds only the in-frame ones, with some missing. The sample has about 160,000 clones, more than 65% seen once. Sequenced: PBMCs. Receptors were obtained from a man aged 50 or older in good health and CMV-seropositive.

The DNA for the CDR3 is TGTGCCAGCAGCGCGGGCGGGAGGCAGGGAAGGCCTGAAGCTTTCTTT. This sequence encodes CASSAGGRQGRPEAFF. The gene calls are TRBV2 and TRBJ1-1; a possible D gene is TRBD1 (5 bases). The V gene's germline CDR1 is SNHLY and CDR2 FYNNEI. Trimming removed 6 bases from V and 6 bases from J, with 23 bases in between. CDR3 length: 16 amino acids.

This clone has more than one count but fewer than ten. This sequence joins TRBV5-1 and TRBJ2-1; 12 nucleotides line up with TRBD2. Germline V CDR1 and CDR2: SGHRS, YFSETQ. V shed 0 bases, J shed 4 bases, and the junction held 8 bases outside the gene matches. This CDR3 has 18 amino acids. CDR3 protein: CASSLDLAGGKLYNEQFF. CDR3 in DNA: TGCGCCAGCAGCTTGGATCTAGCGGGAGGGAAATTGTACAATGAGCAGTTCTTC.

This clone occurred once. V gene TRBV27 combines with J gene TRBJ1-1; 7 bases agree with TRBD1. The length of the CDR3 is 13 residues. Germline assignment: CDR1 MNHEY and CDR2 SMNVEV (reference sequence). With V trimmed by 6 bases and J by 10 bases, 11 bases remained unmatched. Here the CDR3 DNA reads TGTGCCAGCAGCACCAGGGGGTCGTTGGGAGCTTTCTTT. It codes for CASSTRGSLGAFF.

The chain couples TRBV10-2 to TRBJ2-1; D may be TRBD2 (6 bases). The V and J ends lost 4 bases and 15 bases respectively, with 10 bases between them. CDR1 WSHSY and CDR2 SAAADI come from the germline V gene. The CDR3 is 10 residues long. CDR3 nucleotide sequence: TGCGCCAGCAGTGTAAGGGGAGGGTTCTTC. Translated: CASSVRGGFF.

Concerning this clone: A read error may account for a junction end that differs from germline. The genes are TRBV7-9 and TRBJ2-7; no reliable D call. This CDR3 is built from 12 residues. Germline V CDR1 and CDR2: SEHNR, FQNEAQ (reference sequence). The DNA for the CDR3 is TGTTCCAGCAGCCTCGTCCGGAGCGAGCAGTACTTC. Translated: CSSSLVRSEQYF. Drawing the rest from reference TRBV7-9 and TRBJ2-7, the complete variable domain is DTGVSQNPRHKITKRGQNVTFRCDPISEHNRLYWYRQTLGQGPEFLTYFQNEAQLEKSRLLSDRFSAERPKGSFSTLEIQRTEQGDSAMYLCSSSLVRSEQYFGPGTRLTVT.

The CDR3 nucleotides read TGTGCCAGCAGTTTGGGGACACCTAACGAGCAGTACTTC. Protein sequence: CASSLGTPNEQYF. The gene calls are TRBV28 and TRBJ2-7; maybe TRBD1 (6 bases). V lost 3 bases and J lost 5, with 11 bases in between. This CDR3 region has 13 residues. From germline, CDR1 is MDHEN and CDR2 SYDVKM.